These 23 T cell receptor beta chains were all obtained from the same sample, sequenced in a study of beta chain features in type 1 diabetes. Of the isolated RNA, all was reverse transcribed, and so the sequenced material was expressed TCRB transcripts. Sequenced by immunoSEQ multiplex PCR; TCRdb stores in-frame clones only, minus some. The sample gives about 400,000 clones, roughly 12% of which show up once; around 0.02% is in the top ten. Sequenced sample: naive CD4+ T cells from blood. The receptors shown here come from a man aged 18 to 29 in good health.

This clone was seen only a few times. The rearrangement links TRBV28 to TRBJ2-3, with 11 bases matching TRBD1. The germline V gene encodes CDR1 MDHEN and CDR2 SYDVKM. This CDR3 comprises 12 residues. The DNA for the CDR3 is TGTGGGACAGGGGGCGAAACAGATACGCAGTATTTT. Encoded protein: CGTGGETDTQYF.

J is TRBJ2-7 and V is TRBV21-1; the D call of TRBD2 is as the table states it, not checked on the DNA. TRBV21-1 constitutes a pseudogene. The CDR3 is 11 residues long. DNA of the CDR3: TGTGCCAGCAGCAAAAGCGACGAGCAGTACTTC. Translated, it gives CASSKSDEQYF.

This clone occurred a few times. The chain links TRBV28 to TRBJ1-1; possibly TRBD1 for D (6 bases). The CDR3 extends over 15 amino acids. Deletions cut 5 bases from V and 4 bases from J, with 17 bases between. In germline, CDR1 is MDHEN, CDR2 SYDVKM. For the CDR3, the DNA is TGTGCCAGCAGTCCCCCGGGGGGCGCGTCCACTGAAGCTTTCTTT. As protein: CASSPPGGASTEAFF.

V is TRBV30 and J is TRBJ2-2, with a tentative D call TRBD2 (5 bases). The CDR3 has 13 amino acids. Germline V lookup: CDR1 GTSNPN, CDR2 SVGIG (reference sequence). V lost 2 bases, J lost 5 bases, and 9 bases lay in between. CDR3 amino acids: CAWSPRGTGELFF. The CDR3 region has the DNA TGTGCCTGGAGTCCACGAGGGACCGGGGAGCTGTTTTTT.

This chain links TRBV9 with TRBJ2-1; the match to TRBD2 covers 10 bases. V dropped 4 bases and J dropped 5; count of bases not matched to a gene: 21. Germline loops: CDR1 SGDLS, CDR2 YYNGEE. This CDR3 has 20 amino acids. The CDR3 region is CASSPALPSSGGPKNNEQFF. The CDR3 coding sequence is TGTGCCAGCAGCCCCGCCTTGCCGTCTAGCGGGGGCCCCAAGAACAATGAGCAGTTCTTC.

This rearrangement joins TRBV7-3 to TRBJ2-1; TRBD2 agrees at 9 bases. The germline V gene has CDR1 SGHTA and CDR2 FQGTGA. The CDR3 loop spans 14 amino acids. V lost 0 bases to trimming and J lost 8 bases; unmatched junction nucleotides: 2. CDR3 amino acids: CASSLTSGSDEQFF. Here the CDR3 DNA reads TGTGCCAGCAGCTTAACTAGCGGGAGCGATGAGCAGTTCTTC.

J is TRBJ2-1 and V is TRBV4-3, with a weak D call TRBD1 (6 bases). Per the germline V gene, CDR1 is LGHNA and CDR2 is YSLEER. Trimming shortened V by 4 bases and J by 5 bases, and 12 bases separated the two germline ends. This CDR3 has 14 residues. CDR3 in amino acids: CASSRRTEHNEQFF. For the CDR3, the DNA is TGCGCCAGCAGCCGGAGGACAGAACACAATGAGCAGTTCTTC.

The chain links TRBV6-4 to TRBJ1-1; 7 positions agree with TRBD1. Germline V lookup: CDR1 MRHNA, CDR2 SNTAGT. The CDR3 runs to 14 residues. After removal of 4 bases from V and 3 bases from J, the junction contained 5 bases not matched to a gene. The CDR3 bases are TGTGCCAGCAGTGCCGGGACAGCTTACACTGAAGCTTTCTTT. Amino acid sequence: CASSAGTAYTEAFF.

The sample holds a few counts of this clone. The chain couples TRBV18 to TRBJ2-7, with a tentative D call TRBD1 (6 bases). The CDR3 sequence is 14 residues long. Germline V lookup: CDR1 KGHSH, CDR2 LQKENI. V dropped 2 bases and J dropped 1 base, with 9 bases sitting between them. This CDR3 is CASSPKGQSYEQYF. CDR3 bases: TGTGCCAGCTCACCAAAGGGACAATCCTACGAGCAGTACTTC.

The genes are TRBV5-1 and TRBJ2-2, with D tentatively TRBD1 (6 bases). Germline CDR1 is SGHRS and CDR2 is YFSETQ. The length of the CDR3 is 14 residues. Trimming pared 6 bases from V and 2 bases from J, leaving 11 bases between. The CDR3 is CASIGTLNTGELFF. The DNA for the CDR3 is TGCGCCAGCATCGGGACACTAAACACCGGGGAGCTGTTTTTT.

This rearrangement joins TRBV18 to TRBJ2-1; D ambiguous. The V gene's germline CDR1 is KGHSH and CDR2 LQKENI. V lost 0 bases, J lost 4 bases, and 16 bases lay in between. CDR3 length: 17 residues. CDR3 protein: CASSPPAGPEKYNEQFF. As DNA, the CDR3 is TGTGCCAGCTCACCACCGGCTGGGCCCGAGAAGTACAATGAGCAGTTCTTC.

V is TRBV2 and J is TRBJ2-5, with TRBD2 identical over 9 bases. The ends lost 7 bases at V and 2 bases at J; junction bases unmatched: 2. Germline loops: CDR1 SNHLY, CDR2 FYNNEI. The CDR3 consists of 13 residues. The CDR3 DNA reads as TGTGCCAGCAACAGCGGGAGGCAAGAGACCCAGTACTTC. Protein product: CASNSGRQETQYF.

V usage is TRBV7-2 and J usage is TRBJ1-1; 7 nucleotides line up with TRBD1. Germline lookup yields CDR1 SGHTA and CDR2 FQGNSA. This CDR3 has 15 residues. V trimming: 5 bases; J trimming: 9 bases; junction bases outside the gene matches: 15. CDR3 sequence reads: CASSPQEAGGKKAFF. As DNA, the CDR3 is TGTGCCAGCAGCCCCCAAGAGGCAGGGGGAAAAAAAGCTTTCTTT.

The J gene is TRBJ2-7, the V gene TRBV11-1, with 7 bases lining up with TRBD1. The CDR3 totals 15 residues. Germline V gene sequence: CDR1 SGHAT, CDR2 FQDESV (reference sequence). V gave up 5 bases and J gave up 4 bases; unmatched junction bases: 11. For the CDR3, the DNA is TGTGCCAGCAGCCCCGACCGGGACAGAACTTACGAGCAGTACTTC. Translating gives CASSPDRDRTYEQYF. The full variable domain, rest sourced from reference TRBV11-1 and TRBJ2-7, is EAEVAQSPRYKITEKSQAVAFWCDPISGHATLYWYRQILGQGPELLVQFQDESVVDDSQLPKDRFSAERLKGVDSTLKIQPAELGDSAMYLCASSPDRDRTYEQYFGPGTRLTVT.

The CDR3 sequence: CASSYQGISYEQYF. The DNA for the CDR3 is TGTGCCAGCAGTTACCAGGGTATCTCCTACGAGCAGTACTTC. The V call is TRBV6-5, the J call TRBJ2-7, with a possible D match to TRBD1 (5 bases). Trimming stripped 2 bases from V and 0 bases from J, with 8 bases between. The CDR3 loop spans 14 amino acids. The germline CDR1 and CDR2 sequences are MNHEY and SVGAGI.

The chain recombines TRBV4-3 with TRBJ2-4; the match to TRBD2 covers 9 bases. J was trimmed by 8 bases and V by 1 base; bases with no gene match: 9. From germline, CDR1 is LGHNA and CDR2 YSLEER. CDR3 length: 16 residues. The CDR3 DNA reads TGCGCCAGCAGCCAAGCGGCTAGCGGGGAATGGGACATTCAGTACTTC. It is translated as CASSQAASGEWDIQYF.

The rearrangement links TRBV29-1 to TRBJ1-4, with TRBD1 identical over 7 bases. From germline, CDR1 is SQVTM and CDR2 ANQGSEA. V dropped 7 bases and J dropped 7; count of bases not matched to a gene: 15. The CDR3 is 15 amino acids. The CDR3 DNA reads TGCAGCGCCCGGACAGGTGGGGGATTTGGTGAAAAACTGTTTTTT. Its translation: CSARTGGGFGEKLFF. The full variable domain, rest sourced from reference TRBV29-1 and TRBJ1-4, is SAVISQKPSRDICQRGTSLTIQCQVDSQVTMMFWYRQQPGQSLTLIATANQGSEATYESGFVIDKFPISRPNLTFSTLTVSNMSPEDSSIYLCSARTGGGFGEKLFFGSGTQLSVL.

The rearrangement joins TRBV7-9 to TRBJ2-5; a weak D match, TRBD2 (6 bases). Between the trimmed V and J ends, which lost 2 bases and 5 bases, there was a span of 15 bases. Germline CDR1 SEHNR, CDR2 FQNEAQ (reference sequence). This CDR3 spans 15 amino acids. The CDR3 DNA reads as TGTGCCAGCAGCTTAATGGGCCGCGGGGAGGAGACCCAGTACTTC. It specifies CASSLMGRGEETQYF. The full variable domain, in which reference TRBV7-9 and TRBJ2-5 provide the parts outside the CDR3, is DTGVSQNPRHKITKRGQNVTFRCDPISEHNRLYWYRQTLGQGPEFLTYFQNEAQLEKSRLLSDRFSAERPKGSFSTLEIQRTEQGDSAMYLCASSLMGRGEETQYFGPGTRLLVL.

The chain uses TRBV5-4 and TRBJ2-3; 8 nucleotides agree with TRBD2. Germline lookup yields CDR1 SGHNT and CDR2 YYREEE (reference sequence). This CDR3 contains 17 residues. V lost 0 bases, J lost 6 bases, and 12 bases stayed unmatched. CDR3 DNA: TGTGCCAGCAGCTTGGGGGGATTAGCGGGGAGTAAGGATACGCAGTATTTT. Translation gives CASSLGGLAGSKDTQYF.

This clone was seen many times. The rearrangement links TRBV4-3 to TRBJ2-1; TRBD2 aligns across 8 bases. After removal of 5 bases from V and 9 bases from J, the junction contained 3 bases not matched to a gene. The CDR3 loop spans 12 amino acids. Germline V gene lookup returns CDR1 LGHNA and CDR2 YSLEER. CDR3 region: CASSSRGGEQFF. Here the CDR3 DNA reads TGCGCCAGCAGCTCCCGGGGGGGTGAGCAGTTCTTC.

Only a few counts were recorded for this clone. The chain uses TRBV4-3 and TRBJ1-6; D is ambiguous. Germline V gives CDR1 LGHNA, CDR2 YSLEER. The CDR3 sequence is 17 residues long. V lost 0 bases and J lost 3, with 12 bases in between. In nucleotides, the CDR3 is TGCGCCAGCAGCCAAGATATTCGCGACTACTATAATTCACCCCTCCACTTT. Encoded protein: CASSQDIRDYYNSPLHF.

In this sample, this clone turned up once. CDR3 amino acids: CASSQAYSKNIQYF. The CDR3 nucleotides are TGCGCCAGCAGCCAAGCGTACAGCAAAAACATTCAGTACTTC. The chain has TRBV4-3 and TRBJ2-4; D uncertain. V was clipped by 1 base and J by 3 bases, with 7 bases between them. CDR3 length: 14 amino acids. CDR1 and CDR2 from the germline V gene are LGHNA and YSLEER.

This clone has just a few counts. The chain uses TRBV14 and TRBJ2-7; 7 nucleotides match TRBD1. Germline CDR1 SGHDN, CDR2 FVKESK. The CDR3 is made up of 14 amino acids. Losses at the gene ends were 1 base for V and 5 bases for J; bases not matched to a gene: 5. The chain's CDR3 is CASSQGQGRDEQYF. DNA for the CDR3: TGTGCCAGCAGCCAAGGACAGGGAAGGGACGAGCAGTACTTC.